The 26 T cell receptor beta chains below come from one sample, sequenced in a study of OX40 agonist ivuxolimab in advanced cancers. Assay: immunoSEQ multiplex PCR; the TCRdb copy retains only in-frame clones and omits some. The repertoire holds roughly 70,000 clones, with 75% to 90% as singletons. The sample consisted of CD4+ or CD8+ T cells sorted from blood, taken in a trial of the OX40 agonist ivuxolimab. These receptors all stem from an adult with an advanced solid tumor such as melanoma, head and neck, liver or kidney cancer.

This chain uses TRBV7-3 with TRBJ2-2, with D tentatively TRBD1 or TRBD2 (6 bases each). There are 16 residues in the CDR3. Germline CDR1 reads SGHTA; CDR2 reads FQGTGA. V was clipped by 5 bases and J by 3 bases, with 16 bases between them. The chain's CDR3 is CASSPPQGLDTGELFF. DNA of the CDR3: TGTGCCAGCAGCCCCCCACAGGGACTTGACACCGGGGAGCTGTTTTTT.

The CDR3: CASSLRGQYYEQYF. The CDR3 nucleotides read TGTGCCAGCAGTTTAAGGGGACAATACTACGAGCAGTACTTC. The rearrangement joins TRBV28 to TRBJ2-7, with D possibly matching TRBD1 (6 bases). Per germline, CDR1 MDHEN and CDR2 SYDVKM. The CDR3 loop spans 14 amino acids. V was pared by 2 bases and J by 3 bases, with 11 bases between.

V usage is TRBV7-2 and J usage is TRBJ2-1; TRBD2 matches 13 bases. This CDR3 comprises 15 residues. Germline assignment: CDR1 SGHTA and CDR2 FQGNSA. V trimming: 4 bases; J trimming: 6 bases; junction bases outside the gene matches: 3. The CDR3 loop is CASSSRTSGSNEQFF. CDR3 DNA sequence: TGTGCCAGCAGCTCACGGACTAGCGGGAGCAATGAGCAGTTCTTC.

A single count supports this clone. CDR3 in amino acids: CASSHAGLAGGEQFF. The CDR3 DNA reads as TGTGCCAGCAGCCACGCGGGACTAGCGGGAGGTGAGCAGTTCTTC. The rearrangement joins TRBV6-4 to TRBJ2-1; 15 positions agree with TRBD2. With 6 bases clipped from V and 9 bases from J, the junction kept 6 bases outside the gene matches. CDR1 MRHNA and CDR2 SNTAGT come from the germline V gene. The CDR3 is made up of 15 amino acids.

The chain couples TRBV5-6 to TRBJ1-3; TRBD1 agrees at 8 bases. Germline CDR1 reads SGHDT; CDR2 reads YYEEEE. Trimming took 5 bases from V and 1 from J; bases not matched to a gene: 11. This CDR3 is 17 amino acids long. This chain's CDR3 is CASSQGQGLFSGNTIYF. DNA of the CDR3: TGTGCCAGCAGTCAAGGACAGGGACTTTTTTCTGGAAACACCATATATTTT. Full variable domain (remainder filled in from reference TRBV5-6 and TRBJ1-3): DAGVTQSPTHLIKTRGQQVTLRCSPKSGHDTVSWYQQALGQGPQFIFQYYEEEERQRGNFPDRFSGHQFPNYSSELNVNALLLGDSALYLCASSQGQGLFSGNTIYFGEGSWLTVV.

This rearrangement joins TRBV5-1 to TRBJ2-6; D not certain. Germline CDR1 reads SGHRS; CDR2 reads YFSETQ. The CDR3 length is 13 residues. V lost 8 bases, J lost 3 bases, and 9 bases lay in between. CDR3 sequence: CASTVDGANVLTF. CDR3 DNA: TGCGCCAGTACAGTAGATGGGGCCAACGTCCTGACTTTC.

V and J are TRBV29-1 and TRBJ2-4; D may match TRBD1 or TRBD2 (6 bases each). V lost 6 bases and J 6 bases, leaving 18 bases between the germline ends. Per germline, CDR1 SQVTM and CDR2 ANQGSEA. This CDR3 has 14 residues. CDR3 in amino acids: CSVTPPGARNIQYF. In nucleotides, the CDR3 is TGCAGCGTCACCCCCCCGGGGGCTAGAAACATTCAGTACTTC.

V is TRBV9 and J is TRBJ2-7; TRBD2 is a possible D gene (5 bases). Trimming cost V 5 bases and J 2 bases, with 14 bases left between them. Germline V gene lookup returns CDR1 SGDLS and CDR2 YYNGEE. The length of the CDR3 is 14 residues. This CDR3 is CASSRSGSTYEQYF. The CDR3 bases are TGTGCCAGCAGTCGCTCGGGGAGCACCTACGAGCAGTACTTC. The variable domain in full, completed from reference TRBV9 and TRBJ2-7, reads DSGVTQTPKHLITATGQRVTLRCSPRSGDLSVYWYQQSLDQGLQFLIQYYNGEERAKGNILERFSAQQFPDLHSELNLSSLELGDSALYFCASSRSGSTYEQYFGPGTRLTVT.

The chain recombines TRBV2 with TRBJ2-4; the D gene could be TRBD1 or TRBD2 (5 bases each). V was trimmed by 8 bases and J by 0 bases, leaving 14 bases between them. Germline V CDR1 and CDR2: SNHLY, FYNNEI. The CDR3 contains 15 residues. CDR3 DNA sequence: TGTGCCAGCGGGGAGCAGGGCCTAGCCAAAAACATTCAGTACTTC. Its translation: CASGEQGLAKNIQYF.

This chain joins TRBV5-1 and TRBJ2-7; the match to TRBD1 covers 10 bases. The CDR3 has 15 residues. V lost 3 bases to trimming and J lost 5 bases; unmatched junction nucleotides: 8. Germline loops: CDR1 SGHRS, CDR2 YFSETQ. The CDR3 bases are TGCGCCAGCAGCTCAACCGGGACAGGGGACCACGAGCAGTACTTC. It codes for CASSSTGTGDHEQYF.

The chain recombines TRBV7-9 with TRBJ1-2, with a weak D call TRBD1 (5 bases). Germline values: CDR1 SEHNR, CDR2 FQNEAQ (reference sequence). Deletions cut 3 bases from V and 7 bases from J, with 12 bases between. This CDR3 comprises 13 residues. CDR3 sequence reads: CASSFDSFSGYTF. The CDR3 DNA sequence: TGTGCCAGCAGCTTCGACAGTTTCAGTGGCTACACCTTC.

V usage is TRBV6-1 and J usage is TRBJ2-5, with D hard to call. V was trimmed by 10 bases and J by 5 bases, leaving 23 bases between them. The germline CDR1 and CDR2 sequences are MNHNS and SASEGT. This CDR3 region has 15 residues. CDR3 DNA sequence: TGTGCCACCATCAGACCTAGTATGATGCGGGAGACCCAGTACTTC. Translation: CATIRPSMMRETQYF.

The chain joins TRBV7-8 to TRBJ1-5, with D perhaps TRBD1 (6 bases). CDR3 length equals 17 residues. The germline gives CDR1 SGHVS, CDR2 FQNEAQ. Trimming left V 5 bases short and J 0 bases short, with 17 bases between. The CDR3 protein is CASSAASGHFSNQPQHF. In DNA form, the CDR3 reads TGTGCCAGCAGCGCGGCCTCGGGACATTTTAGCAATCAGCCCCAGCATTTT.

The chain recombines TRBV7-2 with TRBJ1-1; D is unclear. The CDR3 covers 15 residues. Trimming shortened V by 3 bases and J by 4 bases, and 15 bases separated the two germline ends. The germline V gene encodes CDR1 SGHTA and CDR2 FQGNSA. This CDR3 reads CASSFRPGSFTEAFF. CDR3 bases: TGTGCCAGCAGCTTCCGACCTGGATCGTTCACTGAAGCTTTCTTT.

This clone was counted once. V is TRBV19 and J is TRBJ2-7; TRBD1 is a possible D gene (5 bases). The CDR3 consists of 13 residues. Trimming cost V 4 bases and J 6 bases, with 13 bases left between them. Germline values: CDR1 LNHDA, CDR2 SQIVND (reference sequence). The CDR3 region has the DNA TGTGCCAGTAGTAGTGGGGCTCACGGCGAGCAGTACTTC. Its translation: CASSSGAHGEQYF.

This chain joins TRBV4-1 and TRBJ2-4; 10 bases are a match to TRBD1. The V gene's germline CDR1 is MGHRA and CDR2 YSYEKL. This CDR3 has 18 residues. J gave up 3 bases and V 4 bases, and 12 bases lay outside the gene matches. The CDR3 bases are TGCGCCAGCAGCCCAGGGACTGACAGGGGGCTTTTCAAAAACATTCAGTACTTC. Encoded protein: CASSPGTDRGLFKNIQYF.

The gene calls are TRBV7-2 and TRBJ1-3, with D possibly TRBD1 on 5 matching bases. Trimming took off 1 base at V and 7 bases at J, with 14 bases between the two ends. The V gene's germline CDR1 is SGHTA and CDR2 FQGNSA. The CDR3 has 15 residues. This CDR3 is CASSLGPGSENTIYF. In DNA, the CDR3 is TGTGCCAGCAGCTTAGGTCCAGGGAGTGAGAACACCATATATTTT.

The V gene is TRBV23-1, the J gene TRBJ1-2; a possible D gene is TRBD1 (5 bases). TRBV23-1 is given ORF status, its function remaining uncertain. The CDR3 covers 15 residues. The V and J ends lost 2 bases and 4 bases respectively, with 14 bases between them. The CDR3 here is CASSQRKGRFYGYTF. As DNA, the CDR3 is TGCGCCAGCAGTCAACGAAAGGGACGGTTCTATGGCTACACCTTC.

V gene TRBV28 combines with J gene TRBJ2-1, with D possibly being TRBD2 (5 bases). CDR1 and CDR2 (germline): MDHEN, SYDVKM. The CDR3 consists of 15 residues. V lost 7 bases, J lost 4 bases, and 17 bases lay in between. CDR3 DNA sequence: TGTGCCAGCAACGGCGGTACTAGGAAATACAATGAGCAGTTCTTC. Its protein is CASNGGTRKYNEQFF.

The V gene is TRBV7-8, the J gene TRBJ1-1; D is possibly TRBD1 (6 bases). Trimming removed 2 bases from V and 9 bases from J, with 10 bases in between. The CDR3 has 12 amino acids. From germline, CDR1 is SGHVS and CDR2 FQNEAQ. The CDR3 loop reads CASSLKQGQAFF. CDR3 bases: TGTGCCAGCAGCTTAAAACAGGGCCAAGCTTTCTTT.

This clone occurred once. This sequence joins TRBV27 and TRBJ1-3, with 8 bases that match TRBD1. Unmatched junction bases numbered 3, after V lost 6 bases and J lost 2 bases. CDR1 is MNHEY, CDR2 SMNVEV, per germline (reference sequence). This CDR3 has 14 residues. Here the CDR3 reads CASRQTGAGNTIYF. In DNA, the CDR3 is TGTGCCAGCAGGCAGACAGGGGCTGGAAACACCATATATTTT.

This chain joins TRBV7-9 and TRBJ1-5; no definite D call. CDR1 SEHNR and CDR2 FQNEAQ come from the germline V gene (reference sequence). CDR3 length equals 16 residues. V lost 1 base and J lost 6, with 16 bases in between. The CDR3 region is CASSLDWAGKGQPQHF. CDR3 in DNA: TGTGCCAGCAGCTTAGATTGGGCGGGGAAGGGTCAGCCCCAGCATTTT.

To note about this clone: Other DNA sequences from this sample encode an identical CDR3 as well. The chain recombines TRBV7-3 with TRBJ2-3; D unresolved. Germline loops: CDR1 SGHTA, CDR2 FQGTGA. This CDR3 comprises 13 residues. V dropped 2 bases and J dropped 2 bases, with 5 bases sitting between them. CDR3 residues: CASSLGDTDTQYF. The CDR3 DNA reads TGTGCCAGCAGCTTAGGAGACACAGATACGCAGTATTTT.

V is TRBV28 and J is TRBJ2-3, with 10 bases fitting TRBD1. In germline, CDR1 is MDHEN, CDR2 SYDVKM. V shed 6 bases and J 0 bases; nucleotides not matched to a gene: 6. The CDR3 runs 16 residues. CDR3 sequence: CASSQWGQGSTDTQYF. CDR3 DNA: TGTGCCAGCAGCCAATGGGGACAGGGGAGCACAGATACGCAGTATTTT. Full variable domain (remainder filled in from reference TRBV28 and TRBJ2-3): DVKVTQSSRYLVKRTGEKVFLECVQDMDHENMFWYRQDPGLGLRLIYFSYDVKMKEKGDIPEGYSVSREKKERFSLILESASTNQTSMYLCASSQWGQGSTDTQYFGPGTRLTVL.

CDR3 nucleotide sequence: TGTGCCAGCAGACGGGTCGGTAAAACGGACACTGAAGCTTTCTTT. It is translated as CASRRVGKTDTEAFF. The chain uses TRBV7-2 and TRBJ1-1; D uncertain. V was cut by 6 bases and J by 3 bases, with 17 bases left in between. There are 15 residues in the CDR3. CDR1 is SGHTA, CDR2 FQGNSA, per germline.

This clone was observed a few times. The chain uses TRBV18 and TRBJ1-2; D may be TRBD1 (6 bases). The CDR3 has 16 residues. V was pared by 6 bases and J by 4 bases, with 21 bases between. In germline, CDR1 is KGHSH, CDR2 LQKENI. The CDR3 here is CASSYTARGEGYGYTF. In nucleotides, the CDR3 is TGTGCCAGCTCGTATACGGCCAGGGGTGAGGGCTATGGCTACACCTTC.